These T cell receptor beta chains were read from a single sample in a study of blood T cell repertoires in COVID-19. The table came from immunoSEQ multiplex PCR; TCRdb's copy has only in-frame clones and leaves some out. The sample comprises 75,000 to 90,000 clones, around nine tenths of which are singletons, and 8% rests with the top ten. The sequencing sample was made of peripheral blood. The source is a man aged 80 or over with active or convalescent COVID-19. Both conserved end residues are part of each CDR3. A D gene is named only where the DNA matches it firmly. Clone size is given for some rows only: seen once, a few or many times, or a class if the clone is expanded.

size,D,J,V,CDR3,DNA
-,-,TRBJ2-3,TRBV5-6,CASSLVGGLVTDTQYF,TGTGCCAGCAGCTTGGTCGGGGGGCTTGTCACAGATACGCAGTATTTT
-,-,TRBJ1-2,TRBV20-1,CSASGQDRVNYGYTF,TGCAGTGCCAGTGGTCAGGACAGAGTTAACTATGGCTACACCTTC
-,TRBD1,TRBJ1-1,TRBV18,CASSQTGTNTEAFF,TGTGCCAGCTCACAGACAGGGACGAACACTGAAGCTTTCTTT
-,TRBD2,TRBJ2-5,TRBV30,CAWSGTRTSGQETQYF,TGTGCCTGGAGTGGGACCCGGACTAGCGGACAAGAGACCCAGTACTTC
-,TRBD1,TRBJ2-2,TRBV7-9,CASSLDRGRGGELFF,TGTGCCAGCAGCTTAGACAGGGGGCGCGGCGGGGAGCTGTTTTTT
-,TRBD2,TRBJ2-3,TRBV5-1,CASSVSGGADTQYF,TGCGCCAGCAGCGTCAGCGGGGGGGCGGATACGCAGTATTTT
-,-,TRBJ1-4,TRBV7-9,CASSQRESGEKLFF,TGTGCCAGCAGCCAACGGGAGTCGGGTGAAAAACTGTTTTTT
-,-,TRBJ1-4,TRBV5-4,CASSSTRGGGGKLFF,TGTGCCAGCAGCTCGACGCGTGGCGGCGGGGGAAAACTGTTTTTT
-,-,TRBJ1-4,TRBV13,CASSLSGRGGTNEKLFF,TGTGCCAGCAGCTTATCGGGAAGGGGAGGGACTAATGAAAAACTGTTTTTT
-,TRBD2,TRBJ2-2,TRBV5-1,CASSLGARESGELFF,TGCGCCAGCAGCTTGGGGGCGCGGGAGTCCGGGGAGCTGTTTTTT
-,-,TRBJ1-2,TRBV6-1,CASSEGGLGGYNYGYTF,TGTGCCAGCAGTGAGGGGGGCTTGGGAGGGTATAACTATGGCTACACCTTC
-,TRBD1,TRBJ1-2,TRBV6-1,CASREGQGRGGYTF,TGTGCCAGCAGAGAGGGACAGGGGCGAGGTGGCTACACCTTC
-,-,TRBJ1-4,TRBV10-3,CAISESREKLFF,TGTGCCATCAGTGAGTCGCGGGAAAAACTGTTTTTT
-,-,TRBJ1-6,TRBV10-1,CASSEDSGANSPLHF,TGCGCCAGCAGTGAGGATTCAGGGGCCAATTCACCCCTCCACTTT
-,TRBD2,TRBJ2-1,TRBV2,CASRTSGTYNEQFF,TGTGCCAGCAGGACTAGCGGGACCTACAATGAGCAGTTCTTC
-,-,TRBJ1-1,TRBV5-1,CASSRGTTNTEAFF,TGCGCCAGCAGCAGAGGGACAACGAACACTGAAGCTTTCTTT
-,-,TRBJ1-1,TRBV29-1,CSVRRGGNTEAFF,TGCAGCGTCCGAAGGGGGGGGAACACTGAAGCTTTCTTT
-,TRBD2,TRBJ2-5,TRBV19,CASSLTSGGGFQETQYF,TGTGCCAGTAGTTTGACTAGCGGGGGGGGCTTTCAAGAGACCCAGTACTTC
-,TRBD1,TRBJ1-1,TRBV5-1,CASSPRTGVRTEAFF,TGCGCCAGCAGCCCTCGGACAGGGGTCAGGACTGAAGCTTTCTTT
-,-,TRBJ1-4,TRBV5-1,CASSLRPQGPANEKLFF,TGCGCCAGCAGCTTGCGGCCACAGGGACCCGCTAATGAAAAACTGTTTTTT
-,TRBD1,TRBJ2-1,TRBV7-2,CASSLEGTGGVDEQFF,TGTGCCAGCAGCTTAGAAGGGACAGGGGGCGTCGATGAGCAGTTCTTC
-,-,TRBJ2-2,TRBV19,CASSISVGGGGELFF,TGTGCCAGTAGTATCTCCGTGGGGGGAGGCGGGGAGCTGTTTTTT
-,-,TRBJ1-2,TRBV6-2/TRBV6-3,CASSYYRGGGYTF,TGTGCCAGCAGTTACTATCGGGGAGGCGGCTACACCTTC
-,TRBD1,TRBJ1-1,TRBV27,CASSLRFRDRGMNTEAFF,TGTGCCAGCAGTCTACGATTCCGGGACAGGGGCATGAACACTGAAGCTTTCTTT
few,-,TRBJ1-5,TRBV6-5,CASTLRPGDQPQHF,TGTGCCAGCACCTTACGTCCAGGGGATCAGCCCCAGCATTTT
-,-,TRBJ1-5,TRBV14,CASSQRDTSRNQPQHF,TGTGCCAGCAGCCAAAGGGACACCTCGCGCAATCAGCCCCAGCATTTT
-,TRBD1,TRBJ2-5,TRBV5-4,CASSQRDRLQETQYF,TGTGCCAGCAGCCAGAGGGACAGGCTCCAAGAGACCCAGTACTTC
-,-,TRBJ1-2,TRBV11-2,CASSSDRNYGYTF,TGTGCCAGCAGCTCGGACAGAAACTATGGCTACACCTTC
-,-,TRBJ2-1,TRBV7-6,CASSPQRLRSYNEQFF,TGTGCCAGCAGCCCCCAACGACTCCGCTCCTACAATGAGCAGTTCTTC
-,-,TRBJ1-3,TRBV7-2,CASSLWRNTIYF,TGTGCCAGCAGTTTGTGGAGGAACACCATATATTTT
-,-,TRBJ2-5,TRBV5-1,CASSQQGNQETQYF,TGCGCCAGCAGCCAACAGGGTAATCAAGAGACCCAGTACTTC
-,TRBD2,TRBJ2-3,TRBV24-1,CATSDPTSGRPQGTQYF,TGTGCCACCAGTGACCCAACTAGCGGGAGGCCCCAGGGTACGCAGTATTTT
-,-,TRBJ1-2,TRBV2,CASRWGQANYGYTF,TGTGCCAGCAGATGGGGGCAGGCTAACTATGGCTACACCTTC
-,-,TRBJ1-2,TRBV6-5,CASRPSDSSNYGYTF,TGTGCCAGCCGTCCCTCCGACAGCTCTAACTATGGCTACACCTTC
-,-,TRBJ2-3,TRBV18,CASSPPGVSTDTQYF,TGTGCCAGCTCACCACCGGGAGTTAGCACAGATACGCAGTATTTT
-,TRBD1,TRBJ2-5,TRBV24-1,CATSDQDRGARETQYF,TGTGCCACCAGTGACCAGGACAGGGGAGCTCGGGAGACCCAGTACTTC
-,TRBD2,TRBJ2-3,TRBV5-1,CASRQREVTDTQYF,TGCGCCAGCAGGCAACGGGAGGTCACAGATACGCAGTATTTT
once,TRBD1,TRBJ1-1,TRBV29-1,CSVPLTGTGNTEAFF,TGCAGCGTTCCCTTAACCGGGACAGGGAACACTGAAGCTTTCTTT
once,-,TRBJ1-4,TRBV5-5,CASSFGAREGQRNEKLFF,TGTGCCAGCAGCTTTGGGGCGCGGGAGGGACAAAGAAATGAAAAACTGTTTTTT
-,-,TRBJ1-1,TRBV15,CATSRGQMNTEAFF,TGTGCCACCAGCAGAGGACAGATGAACACTGAAGCTTTCTTT
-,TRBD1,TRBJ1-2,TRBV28,CASSPRGQGVYGYTF,TGTGCCAGCAGTCCGAGGGGACAGGGCGTTTATGGCTACACCTTC
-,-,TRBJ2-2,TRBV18,CASSSGFLNTGELFF,TGTGCCAGCTCATCCGGGTTTTTGAACACCGGGGAGCTGTTTTTT
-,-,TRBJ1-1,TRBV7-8,CASSRRRSVTEAFF,TGTGCCAGCAGCCGTCGACGGAGTGTCACTGAAGCTTTCTTT
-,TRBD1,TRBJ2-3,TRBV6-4,CAGYRGRRTDTQYF,TGTGCCGGATACAGGGGGCGACGGACAGATACGCAGTATTTT
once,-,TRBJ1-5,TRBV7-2,CASSIRSNQPQHF,TGTGCCAGCAGCATTAGAAGCAATCAGCCCCAGCATTTT
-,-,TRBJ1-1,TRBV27,CASSLLRGNTEAFF,TGTGCCAGCAGTTTATTAAGGGGGAACACTGAAGCTTTCTTT